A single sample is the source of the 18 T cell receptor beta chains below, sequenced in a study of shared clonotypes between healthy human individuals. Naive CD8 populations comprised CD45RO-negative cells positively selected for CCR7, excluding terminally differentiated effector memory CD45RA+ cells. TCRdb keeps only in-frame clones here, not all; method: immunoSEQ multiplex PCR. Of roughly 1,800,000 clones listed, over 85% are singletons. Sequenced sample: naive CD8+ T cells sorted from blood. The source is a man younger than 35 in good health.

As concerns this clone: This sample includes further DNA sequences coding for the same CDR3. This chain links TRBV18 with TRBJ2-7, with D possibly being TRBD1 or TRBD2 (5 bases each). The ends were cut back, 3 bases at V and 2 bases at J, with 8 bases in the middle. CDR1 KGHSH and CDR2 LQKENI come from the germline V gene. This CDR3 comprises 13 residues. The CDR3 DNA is TGTGCCAGCTCACCTACGGGGCCCTACGAGCAGTACTTC. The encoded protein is CASSPTGPYEQYF.

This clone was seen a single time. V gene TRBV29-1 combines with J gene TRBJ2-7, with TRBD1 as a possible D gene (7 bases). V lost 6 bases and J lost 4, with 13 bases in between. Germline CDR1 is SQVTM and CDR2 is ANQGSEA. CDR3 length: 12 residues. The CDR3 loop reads CSVAGQSYEQYF. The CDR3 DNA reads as TGCAGCGTCGCGGGACAGTCTTACGAGCAGTACTTC.

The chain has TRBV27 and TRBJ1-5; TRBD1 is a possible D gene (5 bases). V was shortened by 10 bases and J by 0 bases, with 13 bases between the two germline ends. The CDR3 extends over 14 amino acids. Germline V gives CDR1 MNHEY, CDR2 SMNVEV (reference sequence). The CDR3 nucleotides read TGTGCCACCAGGGAAACAGATAGCAATCAGCCCCAGCATTTT. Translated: CATRETDSNQPQHF.

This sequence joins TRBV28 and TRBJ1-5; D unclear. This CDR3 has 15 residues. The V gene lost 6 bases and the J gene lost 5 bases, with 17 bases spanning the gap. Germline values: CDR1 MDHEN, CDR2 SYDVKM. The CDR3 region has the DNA TGTGCCAGCAGACCGAACAGAAATACTTATCAGCCCCAGCATTTT. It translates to CASRPNRNTYQPQHF.

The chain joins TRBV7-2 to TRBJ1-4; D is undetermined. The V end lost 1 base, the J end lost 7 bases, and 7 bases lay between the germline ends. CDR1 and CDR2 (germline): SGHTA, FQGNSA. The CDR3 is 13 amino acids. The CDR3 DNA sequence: TGTGCCAGCAGCTTAGGACACTTTGAAAAACTGTTTTTT. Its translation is CASSLGHFEKLFF.

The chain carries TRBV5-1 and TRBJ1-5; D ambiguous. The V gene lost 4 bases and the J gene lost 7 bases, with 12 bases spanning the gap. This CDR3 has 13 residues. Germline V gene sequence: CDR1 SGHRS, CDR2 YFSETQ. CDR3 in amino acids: CASSPDVGQPQHF. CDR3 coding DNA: TGCGCCAGCAGCCCGGACGTCGGCCAGCCCCAGCATTTT. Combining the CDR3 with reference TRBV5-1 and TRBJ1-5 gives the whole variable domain KAGVTQTPRYLIKTRGQQVTLSCSPISGHRSVSWYQQTPGQGLQFLFEYFSETQRNKGNFPGRFSGRQFSNSRSEMNVSTLELGDSALYLCASSPDVGQPQHFGDGTRLSIL.

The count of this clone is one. CDR3 in DNA: TGTGCCAGCAGCCCCATTAACCGCATTCAGTACTTC. It codes for CASSPINRIQYF. This chain connects TRBV11-3 to TRBJ2-4; D is undetermined. The CDR3 loop spans 12 amino acids. Trimming shortened V by 5 bases and J by 9 bases, and 11 bases separated the two germline ends. Germline V gives CDR1 SGHNT, CDR2 YENEEA. Full variable domain (outside the CDR3, taken from reference TRBV11-3 and TRBJ2-4): EAGVVQSPRYKIIEKKQPVAFWCNPISGHNTLYWYLQNLGQGPELLIRYENEEAVDDSQLPKDRFSAERLKGVDSTLKIQPAELGDSAVYLCASSPINRIQYFGAGTRLSVL.

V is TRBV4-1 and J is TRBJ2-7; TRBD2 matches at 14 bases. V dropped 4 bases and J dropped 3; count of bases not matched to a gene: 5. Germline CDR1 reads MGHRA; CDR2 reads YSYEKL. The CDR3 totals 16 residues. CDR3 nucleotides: TGCGCCAGCAGCCCGAAAGGACTAGCGGGGGGCTACGAGCAGTACTTC. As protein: CASSPKGLAGGYEQYF.

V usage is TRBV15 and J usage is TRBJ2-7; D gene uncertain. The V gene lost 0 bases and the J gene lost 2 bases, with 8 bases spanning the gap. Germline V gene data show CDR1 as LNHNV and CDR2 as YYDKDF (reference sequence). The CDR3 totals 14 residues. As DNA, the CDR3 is TGTGCCACCAGCAGAGACAGGTCCACCTACGAGCAGTACTTC. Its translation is CATSRDRSTYEQYF.

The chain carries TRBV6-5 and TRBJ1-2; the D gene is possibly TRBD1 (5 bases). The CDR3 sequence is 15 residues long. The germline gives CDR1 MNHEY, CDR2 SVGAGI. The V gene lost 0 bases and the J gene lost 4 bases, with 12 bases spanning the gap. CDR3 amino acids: CASSYSAGLGYGYTF. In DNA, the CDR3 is TGTGCCAGCAGTTACTCGGCAGGGTTAGGCTATGGCTACACCTTC.

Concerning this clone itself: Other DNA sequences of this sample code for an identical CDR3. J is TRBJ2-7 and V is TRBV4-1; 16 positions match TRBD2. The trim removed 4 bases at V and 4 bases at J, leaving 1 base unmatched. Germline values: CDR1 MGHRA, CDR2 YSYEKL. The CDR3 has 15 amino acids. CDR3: CASSLGLAGGYEQYF. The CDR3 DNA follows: TGCGCCAGCAGCCTGGGACTAGCGGGAGGGTACGAGCAGTACTTC.

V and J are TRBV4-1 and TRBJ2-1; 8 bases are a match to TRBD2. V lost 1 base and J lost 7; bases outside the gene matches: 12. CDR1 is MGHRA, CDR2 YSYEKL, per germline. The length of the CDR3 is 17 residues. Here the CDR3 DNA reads TGCGCCAGCAGCCAAGGAGCATCGGGGGGGCCGTGGAATGAGCAGTTCTTC. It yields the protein CASSQGASGGPWNEQFF.

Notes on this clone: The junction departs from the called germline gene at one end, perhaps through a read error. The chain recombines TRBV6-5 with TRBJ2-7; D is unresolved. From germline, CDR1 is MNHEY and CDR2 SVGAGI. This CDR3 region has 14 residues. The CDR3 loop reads CASSYADTEYGQYF. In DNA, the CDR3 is TGTGCCAGCAGTTACGCCGATACAGAGTACGGGCAGTACTTC.

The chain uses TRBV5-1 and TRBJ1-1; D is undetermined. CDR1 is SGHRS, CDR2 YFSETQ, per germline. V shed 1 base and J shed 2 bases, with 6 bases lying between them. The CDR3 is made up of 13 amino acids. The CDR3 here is CASSLWVNTEAFF. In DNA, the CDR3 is TGCGCCAGCAGCTTGTGGGTAAACACTGAAGCTTTCTTT.

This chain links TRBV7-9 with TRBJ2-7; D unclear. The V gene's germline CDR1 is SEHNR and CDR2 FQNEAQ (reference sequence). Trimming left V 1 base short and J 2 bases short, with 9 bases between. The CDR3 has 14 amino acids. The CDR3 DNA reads TGTGCCAGCAGCTTAGGGGTCACGCCCTACGAGCAGTACTTC. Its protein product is CASSLGVTPYEQYF.

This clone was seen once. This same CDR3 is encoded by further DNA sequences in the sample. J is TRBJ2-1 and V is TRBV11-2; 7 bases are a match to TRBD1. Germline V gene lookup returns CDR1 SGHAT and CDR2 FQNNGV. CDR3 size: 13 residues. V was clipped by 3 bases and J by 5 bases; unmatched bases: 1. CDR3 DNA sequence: TGTGCCAGCAGCTTCAGGGGGAACAATGAGCAGTTCTTC. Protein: CASSFRGNNEQFF.

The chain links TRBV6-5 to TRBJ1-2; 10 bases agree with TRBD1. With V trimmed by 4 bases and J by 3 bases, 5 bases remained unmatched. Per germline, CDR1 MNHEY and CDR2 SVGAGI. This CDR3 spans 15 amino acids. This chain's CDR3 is CASSSRQGAYYGYTF. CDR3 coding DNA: TGTGCCAGCAGTTCCAGACAGGGGGCCTACTATGGCTACACCTTC.

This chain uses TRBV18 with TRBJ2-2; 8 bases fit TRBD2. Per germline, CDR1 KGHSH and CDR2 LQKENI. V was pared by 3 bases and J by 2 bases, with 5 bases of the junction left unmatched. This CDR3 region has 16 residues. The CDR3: CASSPGTRSNTGELFF. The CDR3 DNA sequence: TGTGCCAGCTCACCCGGGACTAGGTCAAACACCGGGGAGCTGTTTTTT.